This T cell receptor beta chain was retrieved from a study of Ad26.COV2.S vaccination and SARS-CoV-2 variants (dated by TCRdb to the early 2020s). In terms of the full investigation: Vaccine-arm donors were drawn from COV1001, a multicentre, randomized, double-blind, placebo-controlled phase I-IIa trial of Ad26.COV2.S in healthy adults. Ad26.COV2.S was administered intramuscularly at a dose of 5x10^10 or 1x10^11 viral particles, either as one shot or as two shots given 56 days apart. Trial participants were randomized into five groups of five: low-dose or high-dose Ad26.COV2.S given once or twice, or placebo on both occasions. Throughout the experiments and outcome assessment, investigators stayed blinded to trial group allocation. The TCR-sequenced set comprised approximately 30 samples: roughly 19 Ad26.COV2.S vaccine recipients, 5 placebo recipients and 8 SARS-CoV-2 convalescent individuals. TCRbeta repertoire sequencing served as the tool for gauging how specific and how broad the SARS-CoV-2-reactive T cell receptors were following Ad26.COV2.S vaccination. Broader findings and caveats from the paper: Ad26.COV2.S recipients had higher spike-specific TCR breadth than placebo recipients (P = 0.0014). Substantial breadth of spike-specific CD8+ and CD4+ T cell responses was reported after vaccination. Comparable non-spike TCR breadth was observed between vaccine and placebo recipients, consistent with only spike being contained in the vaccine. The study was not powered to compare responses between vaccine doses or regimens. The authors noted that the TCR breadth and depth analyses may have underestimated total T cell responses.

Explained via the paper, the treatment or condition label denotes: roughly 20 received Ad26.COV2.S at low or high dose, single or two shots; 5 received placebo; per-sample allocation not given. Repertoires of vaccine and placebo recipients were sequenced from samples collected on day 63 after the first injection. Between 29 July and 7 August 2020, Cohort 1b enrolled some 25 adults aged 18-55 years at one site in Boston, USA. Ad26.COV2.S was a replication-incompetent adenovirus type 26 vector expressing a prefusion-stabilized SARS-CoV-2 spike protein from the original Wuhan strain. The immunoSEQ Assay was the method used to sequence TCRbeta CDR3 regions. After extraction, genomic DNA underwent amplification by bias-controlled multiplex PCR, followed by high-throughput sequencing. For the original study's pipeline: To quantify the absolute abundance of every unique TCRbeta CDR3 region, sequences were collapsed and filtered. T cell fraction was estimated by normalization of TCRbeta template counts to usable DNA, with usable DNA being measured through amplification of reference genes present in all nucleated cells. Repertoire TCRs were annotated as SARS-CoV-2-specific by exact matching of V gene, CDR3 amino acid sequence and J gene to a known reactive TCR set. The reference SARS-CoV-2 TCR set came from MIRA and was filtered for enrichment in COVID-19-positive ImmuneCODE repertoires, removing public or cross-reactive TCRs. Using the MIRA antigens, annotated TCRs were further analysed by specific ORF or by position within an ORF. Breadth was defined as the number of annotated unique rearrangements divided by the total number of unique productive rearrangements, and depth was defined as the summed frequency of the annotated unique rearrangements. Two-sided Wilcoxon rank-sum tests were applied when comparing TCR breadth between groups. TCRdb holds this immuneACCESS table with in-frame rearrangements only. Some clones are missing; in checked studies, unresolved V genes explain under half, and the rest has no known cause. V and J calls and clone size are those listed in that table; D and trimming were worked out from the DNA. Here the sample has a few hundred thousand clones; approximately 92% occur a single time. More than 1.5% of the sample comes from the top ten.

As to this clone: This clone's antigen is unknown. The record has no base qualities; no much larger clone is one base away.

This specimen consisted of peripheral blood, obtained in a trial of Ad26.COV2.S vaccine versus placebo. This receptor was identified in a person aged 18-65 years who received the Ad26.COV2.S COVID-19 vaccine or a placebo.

The nucleotide sequence reads as follows: TGCGCCAGCAGCTTGGAGTTCTATGGCTACACCTTC. Translated, it gives CASSLEFYGYTF. The V gene is TRBV5-1 and the J gene is TRBJ1-2, with no confident D gene call. Per the germline V gene, SGHRS is the CDR1 and YFSETQ is the CDR2. Spanning cysteine to phenylalanine, the CDR3 consists of 12 amino acids. Solely the CDR3 DNA is kept, with 36 bases framed from the first base. V and J are truncated by 0 bases and 4 bases respectively, leaving an intervening sequence of 4 bases.